A selection of T cell receptor beta chains follows, all from one sample in a study of post-analysis software for immune sequencing data. TCRdb redid the calling of the PCR reads with MiXCR, one entry per CDR3 protein. The sample consists of 820,000 or so distinct CDR3 sequences, roughly half of them appearing once. The sequencing sample was made of blood. These receptors were taken from a girl between 5 and 17 years old with multiple sclerosis. The CDR3 runs from the conserved cysteine through the conserved F or W. D genes are given only for firm matches. A row's size may be missing; if present it is once, few, many or a size class.

D: .; J: TRBJ1-5; size: .; V: TRBV18; DNA: TGTGCCAGCTCACCCCTTAGGGATCAGCCCCAGCATTTT; CDR3: CASSPLRDQPQHF
D: .; J: TRBJ2-7; size: .; V: TRBV7-8; DNA: TGTGCCAGCAGCCCCACTGGGCTCGGGGAAACCCAGTACTTC; CDR3: CASSPTGLGETQYF
D: .; J: TRBJ1-2; size: few; V: TRBV29-1; DNA: TGCAGCGTTGGGGACAACCAGGTTGGCTACACCTTC; CDR3: CSVGDNQVGYTF
D: .; J: TRBJ2-3; size: .; V: TRBV20-1; DNA: TGCAGTGCTAGAAGGGGGAGGCAGAGGACCACAGATACGCAGTATTTT; CDR3: CSARRGRQRTTDTQYF
D: .; J: TRBJ2-1; size: .; V: TRBV20-1; DNA: TGCAGTGCTGTGGGGGAGTCAACCAATGAGCAGTTCTTC; CDR3: CSAVGESTNEQFF
D: TRBD1; J: TRBJ2-7; size: .; V: TRBV5-1; DNA: TGCGCCACCAGGTGGGACAGGGGGATCAACGAGCAGTACTTC; CDR3: CATRWDRGINEQYF
D: .; J: TRBJ2-7; size: once; V: TRBV2; DNA: TGTGCCAGCACCGCCGGCTCCGGCAGACCAACCCTAACCTACGAGCAGTACTTC; CDR3: CASTAGSGRPTLTYEQYF
D: .; J: TRBJ1-1; size: .; V: TRBV20-1; DNA: TGCAGTGCTAGAGATCGTCGGACCCTTGAAGCTTTCTTT; CDR3: CSARDRRTLEAFF
D: .; J: TRBJ1-3; size: .; V: TRBV18; DNA: TGTGCCAGCTCACCTTCACAGGGACAAACTGGAAACACCATATATTTT; CDR3: CASSPSQGQTGNTIYF
D: .; J: TRBJ1-5; size: few; V: TRBV15; DNA: TGTGCCACCAGCAGAGCCCCCGCGGGGGCTAGTTTTCAGCCCCAGCATTTT; CDR3: CATSRAPAGASFQPQHF
D: .; J: TRBJ2-5; size: .; V: TRBV10-3; DNA: TGTGCCATCAGTCCTAGGGGGAGCGCCCAGTACTTC; CDR3: CAISPRGSAQYF
D: TRBD1; J: TRBJ2-6; size: few; V: TRBV15; DNA: TGTGCCACCAGCAGTGGACAGGGTTTGTCTGGGGCCAACGTCCTGACTTTC; CDR3: CATSSGQGLSGANVLTF
D: .; J: TRBJ2-3; size: .; V: TRBV18; DNA: TGTGCCAGCTCACCTCAGTGGGACGGACGGACGTATACGCAGTATTTT; CDR3: CASSPQWDGRTYTQYF
D: TRBD2; J: TRBJ2-3; size: .; V: TRBV10-3; DNA: TGTGCCATCAGTGAGTCGACTAGCGGGAGGGGATCCTCAGATACGCAGTATTTT; CDR3: CAISESTSGRGSSDTQYF
D: TRBD2; J: TRBJ2-1; size: .; V: TRBV29-1; DNA: TGCAGCGCCGGCGCGGGAGGGCGGGTGAATGAGCAGTTCTTC; CDR3: CSAGAGGRVNEQFF
D: .; J: TRBJ2-3; size: .; V: TRBV30; DNA: TGTGCCGGCCGACAGGCAGATACGCGGTATTTT; CDR3: CAGRQADTRYF
D: TRBD1; J: TRBJ2-5; size: .; V: TRBV7-3; DNA: TGTGCCAGCAGCTTATTGGGTACGGGACAGCATCAAGAGACCCAGTACTTC; CDR3: CASSLLGTGQHQETQYF
D: TRBD1; J: TRBJ2-1; size: .; V: TRBV12-3/TRBV12-4; DNA: TGTGCCAGCAGTTCCTCCTTATATACGACAGGGCGACTATACAATGAGCAGTTCTTC; CDR3: CASSSSLYTTGRLYNEQFF
D: .; J: TRBJ1-1; size: .; V: TRBV20-1; DNA: TGCAGTGCCCACGGACAGAACACTGAAGCTTTCTTT; CDR3: CSAHGQNTEAFF
D: .; J: TRBJ2-2; size: .; V: TRBV5-1; DNA: TGCGCCAGCACCATGGCCAGCCGCGGCGGGGAGCTGTTTTTT; CDR3: CASTMASRGGELFF
D: TRBD1; J: TRBJ2-7; size: .; V: TRBV12-3/TRBV12-4; DNA: TGTGCCAGCAGACAAGAGACAGGGGTTGGAGGCGAGCAGTACTTC; CDR3: CASRQETGVGGEQYF
D: .; J: TRBJ1-1; size: .; V: TRBV7-3; DNA: TGTGCCAGCAGACGAGGGAGAGGGGCAGCAAACACTGAAGCTTTCTTT; CDR3: CASRRGRGAANTEAFF